This T cell receptor beta chain was profiled in a study of CD8 T cells in ankylosing spondylitis. This clonotype was seen a few times. Using its own MiXCR run on the 5' RACE reads, TCRdb lists one record per CDR3 protein. The table lists about 300,000 distinct CDR3 sequences, less than 25% of them singletons. V dropped 5 bases and J dropped 6; count of bases not matched to a gene: 13. CDR1 and CDR2 from the germline V gene are SGHTA and FQGNSA. The CDR3 covers 17 residues. The chain is built from TRBV7-2 and TRBJ2-3; 11 bases map to TRBD2. Sequencing was performed on blood, either unsorted or a sorted T cell fraction (not recorded which). The sequence derives from a female donor with ankylosing spondylitis or in good health (not recorded which). CDR3 bases: TGTGCCAGCAGCCCGGGACTAGCGGTTTCCAGAAGGGATACGCAGTATTTT. Translated: CASSPGLAVSRRDTQYF.